This T cell receptor beta chain was captured in a study of T-cell memory formation after mild COVID-19. Study-level background: Largely donor-specific sequence clusters came from a couple of donors. General study points: The CD4+ clones that contracted clustered mainly within CM and EM, and the CD8+ clones concentrated in EMRA. Contracting clones, day 15 to 85, had balanced CD4/CD8, and later expanders favored CD4+.

CDR3 length equals 10 residues. Germline CDR1 and CDR2: MNHNS and SASEGT. V was shortened by 4 bases and J by 8 bases, with 5 bases between the two germline ends. Concerning this clonotype itself: Its target is not known.

With constant-segment primers, 5'RACE yielded cDNA libraries of TCR alpha and TCR beta that carried sample barcodes and UMIs. TCRdb analysed the 5' RACE reads with MiXCR anew, one entry per CDR3 protein. The sample consists of about 470,000 distinct CDR3 sequences, 15% to 20% of them appearing once. The sequenced sample was PBMCs or a T cell subset sorted from them (not recorded which). The chain combines TRBV6-1 with TRBJ1-2; no reliable D call. The clonotype comes from an adult woman who had mild COVID-19 (a few samples of this study predate the infection). Cell type and time point are not known. The CDR3 bases are TGTGCCAGCAGTGTTGGAGGCTACACCTTC. This encodes CASSVGGYTF.